This is a list of T cell receptor beta chains from one sample in a study of beta chain features in type 1 diabetes. Only in-frame clones appear in the TCRdb table, and some are missing; sequencing was by immunoSEQ multiplex PCR. The sample lists around 160,000 clones, about 9% occurring once. The sequenced material came from central memory CD4+ T cells from blood. These receptors were collected from a woman aged 18-29 years with type 1 diabetes. Both conserved end residues are part of each CDR3. The D gene is left open where the match is weak. Clone size is given for some rows only: seen once, a few or many times, or a class if the clone is expanded.

abundance: .; j_gene: TRBJ1-1; d_gene: TRBD1; v_gene: TRBV30; CDR3aa: CAWSREDRGISEAFF; CDR3nt: TGTGCCTGGAGCCGAGAGGACAGGGGTATATCTGAAGCTTTCTTT
abundance: few; j_gene: TRBJ1-1; d_gene: .; v_gene: TRBV4-3; CDR3aa: CASSQDLGVNTEAFF; CDR3nt: TGCGCCAGCAGCCAAGATTTAGGGGTGAACACTGAAGCTTTCTTT
abundance: .; j_gene: TRBJ2-3; d_gene: .; v_gene: TRBV7-3; CDR3aa: CASSLSRTTTDTQYF; CDR3nt: TGTGCCAGCAGCTTATCACGGACTACCACAGATACGCAGTATTTT
abundance: .; j_gene: TRBJ1-2; d_gene: TRBD1; v_gene: TRBV2; CDR3aa: CASSGIGQGSTF; CDR3nt: TGTGCCAGCAGTGGAATTGGACAGGGGTCTACCTTC
abundance: .; j_gene: TRBJ2-1; d_gene: .; v_gene: TRBV7-3; CDR3aa: CASSLNTGYNEQFF; CDR3nt: TGTGCCAGCAGCTTAAACACGGGGTACAATGAGCAGTTCTTC
abundance: few; j_gene: TRBJ2-7; d_gene: .; v_gene: TRBV5-6; CDR3aa: CASSLRGHRYEQYF; CDR3nt: TGTGCCAGCAGCTTGAGAGGACACCGATACGAGCAGTACTTC
abundance: few; j_gene: TRBJ2-5; d_gene: TRBD2; v_gene: TRBV4-3; CDR3aa: CASSQGTSGQETQYF; CDR3nt: TGCGCCAGCAGCCAAGGGACTAGCGGCCAAGAGACCCAGTACTTC
abundance: few; j_gene: TRBJ1-1; d_gene: .; v_gene: TRBV6-5; CDR3aa: CASSRRRGGNTEAFF; CDR3nt: TGTGCCAGCAGTCGCCGCCGGGGGGGGAACACTGAAGCTTTCTTT
abundance: .; j_gene: TRBJ2-5; d_gene: TRBD2; v_gene: TRBV5-1; CDR3aa: CASSSTSGGAAETQYF; CDR3nt: TGCGCCAGCAGCTCCACTAGCGGGGGGGCCGCTGAGACCCAGTACTTC
abundance: many; j_gene: TRBJ1-4; d_gene: TRBD1; v_gene: TRBV2; CDR3aa: CASSARTGPSEKLFF; CDR3nt: TGTGCCAGCAGCGCTCGGACAGGACCATCTGAAAAACTGTTTTTT
abundance: many; j_gene: TRBJ2-4; d_gene: .; v_gene: TRBV29-1; CDR3aa: CSVLTLAKNIQYF; CDR3nt: TGCAGCGTCCTAACTTTAGCCAAAAACATTCAGTACTTC
abundance: few; j_gene: TRBJ1-1; d_gene: TRBD1; v_gene: TRBV29-1; CDR3aa: CSVEGQGNTEAFF; CDR3nt: TGCAGCGTTGAGGGACAGGGGAACACTGAAGCTTTCTTT
abundance: few; j_gene: TRBJ2-5; d_gene: TRBD2; v_gene: TRBV7-2; CDR3aa: CASSTPRGAGETQYF; CDR3nt: TGTGCCAGCAGCACCCCGCGGGGGGCCGGAGAGACCCAGTACTTC
abundance: .; j_gene: TRBJ1-2; d_gene: .; v_gene: TRBV28; CDR3aa: CASMGLRAWGYTF; CDR3nt: TGTGCCAGCATGGGGTTGAGGGCTTGGGGCTACACCTTC
abundance: few; j_gene: TRBJ1-2; d_gene: TRBD1; v_gene: TRBV25-1; CDR3aa: CASSEPGTGRGNYGYTF; CDR3nt: TGTGCCAGCAGTGAACCCGGGACAGGGCGAGGGAACTATGGCTACACCTTC
abundance: few; j_gene: TRBJ2-7; d_gene: TRBD2; v_gene: TRBV18; CDR3aa: CASSPPASGTYEQYF; CDR3nt: TGTGCCAGCTCACCACCCGCTAGCGGTACCTACGAGCAGTACTTC
abundance: few; j_gene: TRBJ2-5; d_gene: TRBD1; v_gene: TRBV7-3; CDR3aa: CASSFAGTGGETQYF; CDR3nt: TGTGCCAGCAGCTTTGCCGGGACAGGCGGGGAGACCCAGTACTTC
abundance: .; j_gene: TRBJ2-1; d_gene: TRBD2; v_gene: TRBV5-4; CDR3aa: CASRFGTSGSNEQFF; CDR3nt: TGTGCCAGCAGATTCGGGACTAGCGGGAGCAATGAGCAGTTCTTC
abundance: few; j_gene: TRBJ1-5; d_gene: TRBD1; v_gene: TRBV29-1; CDR3aa: CSVSQGRNQPQHF; CDR3nt: TGCAGCGTGTCACAGGGGAGGAATCAGCCCCAGCATTTT
abundance: .; j_gene: TRBJ2-7; d_gene: .; v_gene: TRBV30; CDR3aa: CAWSVGGAPSYEQYF; CDR3nt: TGTGCCTGGAGTGTAGGGGGGGCCCCGTCCTACGAGCAGTACTTC
abundance: few; j_gene: TRBJ1-1; d_gene: TRBD1; v_gene: TRBV7-9; CDR3aa: CASSLGTGPHTEAFF; CDR3nt: TGTGCCAGCAGCTTAGGGACAGGGCCGCACACTGAAGCTTTCTTT
abundance: few; j_gene: TRBJ2-7; d_gene: .; v_gene: TRBV5-6; CDR3aa: CASVLAGASNEQYF; CDR3nt: TGTGCCAGCGTGCTTGCGGGGGCCTCTAACGAGCAGTACTTC
abundance: .; j_gene: TRBJ1-5; d_gene: TRBD1; v_gene: TRBV15; CDR3aa: CATSPGTGRQPQHF; CDR3nt: TGTGCCACCAGCCCCGGGACAGGTCGTCAGCCCCAGCATTTT
abundance: few; j_gene: TRBJ2-7; d_gene: TRBD2; v_gene: TRBV13; CDR3aa: CASSAGTSGGDYEQYF; CDR3nt: TGTGCCAGCAGCGCAGGAACTAGCGGGGGGGACTACGAGCAGTACTTC
abundance: .; j_gene: TRBJ2-3; d_gene: .; v_gene: TRBV11-1; CDR3aa: CASTVIGDRTDTQYF; CDR3nt: TGTGCCAGCACCGTCATCGGCGACAGGACAGATACGCAGTATTTT
abundance: .; j_gene: TRBJ2-2; d_gene: TRBD1; v_gene: TRBV30; CDR3aa: CAWSVLDRDDTGELFF; CDR3nt: TGTGCCTGGAGTGTATTGGACAGGGATGACACCGGGGAGCTGTTTTTT
abundance: few; j_gene: TRBJ2-3; d_gene: TRBD1; v_gene: TRBV7-9; CDR3aa: CASSSDRAGDTQYF; CDR3nt: TGTGCCAGCAGCTCGGACAGGGCGGGAGATACGCAGTATTTT
abundance: .; j_gene: TRBJ1-1; d_gene: .; v_gene: TRBV29-1; CDR3aa: CSDQTTGGGTEAFF; CDR3nt: TGCAGCGACCAAACGACAGGTGGAGGAACTGAAGCTTTCTTT
abundance: .; j_gene: TRBJ1-2; d_gene: TRBD1; v_gene: TRBV9; CDR3aa: CASSAGNRGSGYTF; CDR3nt: TGTGCCAGCAGCGCGGGGAACAGGGGTTCTGGCTACACCTTC
abundance: .; j_gene: TRBJ2-6; d_gene: .; v_gene: TRBV7-2; CDR3aa: CASSLKRPATGANVLTF; CDR3nt: TGTGCCAGCAGCTTGAAGAGGCCAGCGACTGGGGCCAACGTCCTGACTTTC
abundance: .; j_gene: TRBJ1-1; d_gene: .; v_gene: TRBV15; CDR3aa: CATSRGQQGEAFF; CDR3nt: TGTGCCACCAGCAGAGGACAGCAGGGTGAAGCTTTCTTT
abundance: .; j_gene: TRBJ1-2; d_gene: .; v_gene: TRBV18; CDR3aa: CASSPDSNGGYTF; CDR3nt: TGTGCCAGCTCACCGGACAGCAACGGTGGCTACACCTTC
abundance: .; j_gene: TRBJ2-5; d_gene: .; v_gene: TRBV5-1; CDR3aa: CASRAQQETQYF; CDR3nt: TGCGCCAGCAGGGCACAACAAGAGACCCAGTACTTC
abundance: few; j_gene: TRBJ2-3; d_gene: TRBD2; v_gene: TRBV7-2; CDR3aa: CASSDPTGGGLTDTQYF; CDR3nt: TGTGCCAGCAGCGACCCGACTGGCGGGGGACTCACAGATACGCAGTATTTT
abundance: .; j_gene: TRBJ1-2; d_gene: .; v_gene: TRBV11-2; CDR3aa: CASSLGGRDGYTF; CDR3nt: TGTGCCAGCAGCTTAGGGGGGCGAGATGGCTACACCTTC
abundance: few; j_gene: TRBJ2-1; d_gene: .; v_gene: TRBV11-3; CDR3aa: CASSLSRSVLKQFF; CDR3nt: TGTGCCAGCAGCTTATCTCGATCAGTTTTGAAGCAGTTCTTC
abundance: few; j_gene: TRBJ2-1; d_gene: TRBD1; v_gene: TRBV25-1; CDR3aa: CASSELGTGGGNEQFF; CDR3nt: TGTGCCAGCAGTGAATTGGGGACAGGGGGTGGCAATGAGCAGTTCTTC
abundance: .; j_gene: TRBJ2-5; d_gene: .; v_gene: TRBV30; CDR3aa: CASRPGVGEGETQYF; CDR3nt: TGTGCCTCCCGCCCTGGGGTCGGAGAGGGAGAGACCCAGTACTTC
abundance: few; j_gene: TRBJ2-5; d_gene: .; v_gene: TRBV19; CDR3aa: CASSTTRWETQYF; CDR3nt: TGTGCCAGTAGTACGACTAGATGGGAGACCCAGTACTTC
abundance: .; j_gene: TRBJ2-7; d_gene: .; v_gene: TRBV14; CDR3aa: CASSQDLRGEQYF; CDR3nt: TGTGCCAGCAGCCAAGATCTCAGGGGCGAGCAGTACTTC
abundance: .; j_gene: TRBJ2-1; d_gene: TRBD2; v_gene: TRBV27; CDR3aa: CASSLSPGLVYNEQFF; CDR3nt: TGTGCCAGCAGTTTATCCCCGGGACTAGTCTACAATGAGCAGTTCTTC
abundance: few; j_gene: TRBJ2-3; d_gene: .; v_gene: TRBV18; CDR3aa: CASSPPRQSSTDTQYF; CDR3nt: TGTGCCAGCTCACCACCTCGTCAGTCTAGCACAGATACGCAGTATTTT
abundance: .; j_gene: TRBJ2-2; d_gene: .; v_gene: TRBV7-2; CDR3aa: CASSLGQRTGELFF; CDR3nt: TGTGCCAGCAGCTTAGGGCAGAGGACCGGGGAGCTGTTTTTT
abundance: few; j_gene: TRBJ1-2; d_gene: .; v_gene: TRBV7-8; CDR3aa: CASSLVGGNYGYTF; CDR3nt: TGTGCCAGCAGCTTAGTTGGAGGGAACTATGGCTACACCTTC
abundance: many; j_gene: TRBJ1-1; d_gene: .; v_gene: TRBV7-2; CDR3aa: CAGGRADTEAFF; CDR3nt: TGTGCCGGGGGGAGGGCCGACACTGAAGCTTTCTTT
abundance: .; j_gene: TRBJ1-6; d_gene: .; v_gene: TRBV4-3; CDR3aa: CASSQGVLGLSPLHF; CDR3nt: TGCGCCAGCAGCCAAGGAGTACTGGGACTGTCCCCCCTCCACTTT
abundance: few; j_gene: TRBJ1-1; d_gene: .; v_gene: TRBV5-4; CDR3aa: CASSSTTNTEAFF; CDR3nt: TGTGCCAGCAGCTCCACTACGAACACTGAAGCTTTCTTT
abundance: .; j_gene: TRBJ2-6; d_gene: TRBD1; v_gene: TRBV14; CDR3aa: CASSQGDRGGGANVLTF; CDR3nt: TGTGCCAGCAGCCAAGGAGACAGGGGGGGCGGGGCCAACGTCCTGACTTTC
abundance: .; j_gene: TRBJ2-1; d_gene: TRBD1; v_gene: TRBV7-3; CDR3aa: CASSPSGDRRHNEQFF; CDR3nt: TGTGCCAGCAGCCCATCCGGGGACAGAAGACACAATGAGCAGTTCTTC
abundance: few; j_gene: TRBJ2-5; d_gene: TRBD2; v_gene: TRBV6-1; CDR3aa: CASSGGLAGLETQYF; CDR3nt: TGTGCCAGCAGTGGGGGACTAGCTGGACTCGAGACCCAGTACTTC
abundance: .; j_gene: TRBJ2-5; d_gene: TRBD2; v_gene: TRBV7-9; CDR3aa: CASSPLAGVETQYF; CDR3nt: TGTGCCAGCAGCCCGCTAGCGGGAGTCGAGACCCAGTACTTC
abundance: .; j_gene: TRBJ2-3; d_gene: .; v_gene: TRBV7-2; CDR3aa: CASSLSTDTQYF; CDR3nt: TGTGCCAGCAGCCTAAGCACAGATACGCAGTATTTT
abundance: many; j_gene: TRBJ2-5; d_gene: .; v_gene: TRBV27; CDR3aa: CASSLSPRGQETQYF; CDR3nt: TGTGCCAGCAGTTTATCTCCCAGGGGTCAAGAGACCCAGTACTTC
abundance: .; j_gene: TRBJ2-7; d_gene: TRBD2; v_gene: TRBV4-3; CDR3aa: CASSQEGGRAAEQYF; CDR3nt: TGCGCCAGCAGCCAAGAGGGCGGGAGGGCCGCCGAGCAGTACTTC
abundance: .; j_gene: TRBJ1-4; d_gene: .; v_gene: TRBV7-9; CDR3aa: CASSLASGAREKLFF; CDR3nt: TGTGCCAGCAGCTTAGCCTCAGGGGCGCGGGAAAAACTGTTTTTT
abundance: .; j_gene: TRBJ1-5; d_gene: .; v_gene: TRBV7-2; CDR3aa: CASSLAAFGNQPQHF; CDR3nt: TGTGCCAGCAGCTTAGCGGCCTTCGGCAATCAGCCCCAGCATTTT
abundance: few; j_gene: TRBJ1-5; d_gene: .; v_gene: TRBV11-2; CDR3aa: CASSSGPGGMDQPQHF; CDR3nt: TGTGCCAGCAGCTCCGGACCGGGGGGTATGGACCAGCCCCAGCATTTT
abundance: few; j_gene: TRBJ1-4; d_gene: .; v_gene: TRBV30; CDR3aa: CAWVTDEKLFF; CDR3nt: TGTGCCTGGGTGACAGATGAAAAACTGTTTTTT